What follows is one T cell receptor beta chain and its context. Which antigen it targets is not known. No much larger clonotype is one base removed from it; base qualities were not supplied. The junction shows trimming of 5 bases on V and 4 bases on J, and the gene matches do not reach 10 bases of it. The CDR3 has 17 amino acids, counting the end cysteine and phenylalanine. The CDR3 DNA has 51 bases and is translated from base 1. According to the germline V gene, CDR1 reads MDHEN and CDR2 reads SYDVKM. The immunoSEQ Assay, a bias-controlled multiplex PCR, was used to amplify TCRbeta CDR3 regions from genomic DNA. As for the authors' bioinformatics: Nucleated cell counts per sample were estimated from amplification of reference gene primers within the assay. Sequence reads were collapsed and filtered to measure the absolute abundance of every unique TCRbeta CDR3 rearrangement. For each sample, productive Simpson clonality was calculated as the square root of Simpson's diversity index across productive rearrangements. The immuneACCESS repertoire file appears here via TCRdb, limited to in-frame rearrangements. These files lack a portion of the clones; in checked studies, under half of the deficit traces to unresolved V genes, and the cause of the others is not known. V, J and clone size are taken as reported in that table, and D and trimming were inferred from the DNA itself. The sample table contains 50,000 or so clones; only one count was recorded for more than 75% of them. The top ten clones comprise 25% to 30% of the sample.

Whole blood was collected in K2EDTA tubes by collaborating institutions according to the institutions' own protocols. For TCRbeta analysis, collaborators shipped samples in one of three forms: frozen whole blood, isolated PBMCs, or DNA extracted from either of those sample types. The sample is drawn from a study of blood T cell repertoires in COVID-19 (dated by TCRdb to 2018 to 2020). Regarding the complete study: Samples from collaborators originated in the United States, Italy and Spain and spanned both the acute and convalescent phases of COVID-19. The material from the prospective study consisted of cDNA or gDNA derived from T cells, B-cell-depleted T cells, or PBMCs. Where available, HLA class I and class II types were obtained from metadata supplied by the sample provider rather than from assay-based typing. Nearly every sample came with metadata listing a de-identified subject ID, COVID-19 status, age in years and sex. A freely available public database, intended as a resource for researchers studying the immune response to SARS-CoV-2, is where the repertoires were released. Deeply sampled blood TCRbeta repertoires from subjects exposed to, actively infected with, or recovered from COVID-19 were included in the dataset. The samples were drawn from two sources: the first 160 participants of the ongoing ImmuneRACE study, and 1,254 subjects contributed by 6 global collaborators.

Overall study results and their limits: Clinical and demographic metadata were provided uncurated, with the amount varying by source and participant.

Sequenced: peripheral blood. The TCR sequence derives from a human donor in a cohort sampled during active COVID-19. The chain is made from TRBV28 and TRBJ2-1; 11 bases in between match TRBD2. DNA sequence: TGTGCCAGCAGTGGAGGGGGCCTAGCGGGAGGTTACAATGAGCAGTTCTTC. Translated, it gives CASSGGGLAGGYNEQFF.